A single sample gave rise to the 8 T cell receptor delta chains below, sequenced in a study of gamma-delta chains in newborns, infants, children. TCRdb re-called the reads through CATT. There are under 1,500 delta-chain clones in the sample; about 2.5% occur only once, and under 40% lies in the top ten. Sequencing was done on a sample of blood. The receptors were sampled from a child in good health.

This clone was counted a few times. The mismatch at residue 3 between this DNA's translation and the TCRdb protein of a much larger clone likely reflects a read error; the protein shown is translated from the DNA. The chain joins TRDV2 to TRDJ3; D is unclear. This CDR3 region has 18 residues. Germline CDR1 reads GEAIGNYY; CDR2 reads EKD. CDR3 protein: CARDTVYDSSWDTRQMFF. The DNA of the CDR3 is TGTGCCCGTGACACCGTTTATGATTCCTCCTGGGACACCCGACAGATGTTTTTC.

On this clone: This probably arose from a read error, given a far larger clone one base away. Other DNA sequences of this sample code for an identical CDR3. The CDR3 loop reads CACDTAEMIGGSWDTRQMFF. CDR3 nucleotide sequence: TGTGCCTGTGACACCGCAGAAATGATAGGGGGCTCCTGGGACACCCGACAGATGTTTTTC. The chain is built from TRDV2 and TRDJ3; D may be TRDD1 or TRDD3 (5 bases each). The CDR3 runs 20 residues. Germline lookup yields CDR1 GEAIGNYY and CDR2 EKD. V was clipped by 0 bases and J by 0 bases, with 17 bases between them.

Judged by abundance, this clone is medium-sized. The genes are TRDV1 and TRDJ1; 8 bases align to TRDD3. The V gene's germline CDR1 is TSWWSYY and CDR2 QGS. This CDR3 region has 18 residues. Trimming at V came to 4 bases and at J to 2 bases, leaving 15 bases not matched to a gene. In DNA, the CDR3 is TGTGCTCTTGGGGGCCGCCCTACGTACTGGGGGTTAACCGATAAACTCATCTTT. Residues: CALGGRPTYWGLTDKLIF.

This clone was counted a few times. TCRdb assigns this DNA the protein of a much larger clone, which departs from its translation at residue 5; this likely reflects a read error, and the protein shown comes from translating the DNA. The V and J genes are TRDV2 and TRDJ1, with 10 bases that match TRDD3. The V segment lost 3 bases and the J segment 1 base; nucleotides outside the gene matches: 13. Germline V gene lookup returns CDR1 GEAIGNYY and CDR2 EKD. The CDR3 totals 18 residues. CDR3 coding DNA: TGTGCCTGTGACGCCCTCGGACTGGGGGATCGGTCCACCGATAAACTCATCTTT. Residues: CACDALGLGDRSTDKLIF.

This clone was seen more than once but under ten times. The likely explanation is a read error, given a far larger clone one base away. This chain uses TRDV1 with TRDJ1; the match to TRDD3 covers 7 bases. With V trimmed by 2 bases and J by 3 bases, 9 bases remained unmatched. Germline V gene lookup returns CDR1 TSWWSYY and CDR2 QGS. The CDR3 totals 16 residues. CDR3 amino acids: CALGETEHWGPDKLIF. The DNA for the CDR3 is TGTGCTCTTGGGGAAACTGAGCACTGGGGCCCCGATAAACTCATCTTT.

Turning to this clone: It is likely a read error: a sequence one base away is far more abundant. There is no V gene call, and the J gene is TRDJ1; TRDD3 is taken as the D call from the table, unchecked against the DNA. This CDR3 comprises 23 residues. CDR3 region: CACDTSLLPTGGYSRLVTDKLIF. The DNA of the CDR3 is TGTGCCTGTGACACGTCCCTCCTTCCTACTGGGGGATACTCCCGCCTCGTTACCGATAAACTCATCTTT.

Comments on this clone: The likely explanation is a read error, given a far larger clone one base away. V usage is TRDV1 and J usage is TRDJ2, with 13 bases lining up with TRDD3. Germline V gene lookup returns CDR1 TSWWSYY and CDR2 QGS. The CDR3 consists of 19 residues. The CDR3 spells CALGERSRYWGIRTTQLFF. In DNA, the CDR3 is TGTGCTCTTGGGGAAAGAAGCCGATACTGGGGGATACGGACAACACAACTCTTCTTT.

There are a few counts of this clone. A far larger clone is off by one base, so a read error is likely. This specimen includes other DNA sequences encoding the same CDR3. The rearrangement uses TRDV2 and TRDJ1; 9 positions match TRDD3. CDR1 and CDR2 (germline): GEAIGNYY, EKD. This CDR3 spans 18 amino acids. CDR3 sequence: CACDTAILGDRYTDKLIF. Written as DNA, the CDR3 is TGTGCCTGCGACACGGCCATACTGGGGGACCGGTACACCGATAAACTCATCTTT.